This TCR beta chain comes out of a study of blood T cell repertoires in COVID-19. In the case of this clone: The same CDR3 also results from other DNA sequences found in this sample.

Authors' processing steps: Counts of nucleated cells, estimated from reference gene primer amplification, were obtained. The data were produced by immunoSEQ multiplex PCR, yet TCRdb's version contains in-frame clones alone and is incomplete. The V and J calls and clone size are taken from that table; D and trimming were inferred from the DNA. The data show fewer than 150,000 clones, more than 65% seen once. Sequenced: peripheral blood. This receptor was obtained from a human donor in a cohort sampled during active COVID-19.

This CDR3 is CASSPRDRGEQYF. The CDR3 nucleotides read TGTGCCAGCTCACCTCGGGACAGGGGCGAGCAGTACTTC. The chain links TRBV18 to TRBJ2-7; 10 bases agree with TRBD1. V lost 3 bases to trimming and J lost 6 bases; unmatched junction nucleotides: 2. The CDR3 length is 13 residues. The germline CDR1 and CDR2 sequences are KGHSH and LQKENI.